Described below is a single T cell receptor beta chain sequence and its context. Original data processing: Reference gene primers were amplified, and this amplification served to estimate nucleated cell counts. Using immunoSEQ multiplex PCR, the repertoire was profiled, and TCRdb retains in-frame clones only, with some absent. For V, J and clone size, that table is used; D and trimming come from the DNA. The sample holds 70,000 or so clones; 75% to 80% are singletons and the top ten take about 16%. This specimen comes from a study of blood T cell repertoires in COVID-19. The wider study: Some COVID-19 samples were acute and others convalescent; all came from the United States, Italy and Spain. Sources were T cells, B-cell-depleted T cells, or PBMCs; the material itself was cDNA or gDNA.

This TCR was recovered from a human donor in a cohort sampled during active COVID-19. Specimen: peripheral blood.

CDR3 loop: CASSVGGGLDNYGYTF. CDR3 DNA: TGTGCCAGCAGCGTAGGGGGGGGCCTGGACAACTATGGCTACACCTTC. V gene TRBV9 combines with J gene TRBJ1-2, with a possible D match to TRBD1 (6 bases). The germline V gene encodes CDR1 SGDLS and CDR2 YYNGEE. The ends were cut back, 0 bases at V and 2 bases at J, with 14 bases in the middle. The CDR3 runs to 16 residues.